One T cell receptor beta chain is described in this entry. This sample was included in a study of cytomegalovirus exposure and HLA in healthy donors. Germline assignment: CDR1 SGHNT and CDR2 YYREEE (reference sequence). The CDR3 length is 16 residues. V shed 4 bases and J shed 0 bases, with 15 bases lying between them. The PCR had 60 Vbeta and 13 Jbeta primers. Using immunoSEQ multiplex PCR, the repertoire was profiled, and TCRdb retains in-frame clones only, with some absent. The sample has over 150,000 clones, 75% to 80% seen once. The rearrangement uses TRBV5-4 and TRBJ2-3; no firm D call. The receptor was derived from a middle-aged woman in good health and CMV-seropositive. Sequencing input: PBMCs. The CDR3 reads CASSPRSFSSTDTQYF. The CDR3, as DNA: TGTGCCAGCAGCCCCCGGTCATTTTCAAGCACAGATACGCAGTATTTT.